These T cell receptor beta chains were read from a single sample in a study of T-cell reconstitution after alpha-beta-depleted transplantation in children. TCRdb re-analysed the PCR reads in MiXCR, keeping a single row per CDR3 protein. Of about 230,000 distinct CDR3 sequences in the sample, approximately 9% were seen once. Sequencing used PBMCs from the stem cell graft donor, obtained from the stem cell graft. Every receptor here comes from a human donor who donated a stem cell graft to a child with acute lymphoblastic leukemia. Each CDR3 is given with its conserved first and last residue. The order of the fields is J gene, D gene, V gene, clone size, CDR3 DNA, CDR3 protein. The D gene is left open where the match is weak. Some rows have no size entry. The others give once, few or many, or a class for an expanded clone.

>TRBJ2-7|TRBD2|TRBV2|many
TGTGCCAGCATCCCAGGACTAGCGGGGGCCTACGAGCAGTACTTC
CASIPGLAGAYEQYF
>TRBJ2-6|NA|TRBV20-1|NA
TGCAGTGCTAGGCCCATATCCGGGGCCAACGTCCTGACTTTC
CSARPISGANVLTF
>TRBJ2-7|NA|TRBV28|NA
TGTGCCAGCAGTTTTCTTCGAGGGAGCCACGAGCAGTACTTC
CASSFLRGSHEQYF
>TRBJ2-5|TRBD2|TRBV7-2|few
TGTGCCAGCAGCTTAGCCCTAGCGGGACCCCTTCAAGAGACCCAGTACTTC
CASSLALAGPLQETQYF
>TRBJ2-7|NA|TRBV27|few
TGTGCCAGCAGTTCGACTTCCTACGAGCAGTACTTC
CASSSTSYEQYF
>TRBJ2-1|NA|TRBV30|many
TGTGCCTGGAGAGGACGACGGGACCTAAACCTACCCAATGAGCAGTTCTTC
CAWRGRRDLNLPNEQFF
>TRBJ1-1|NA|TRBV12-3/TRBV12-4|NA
TGTGCCAGCAGTTTTGGGGGGGGACCGAACACTGAAGCTTTCTTT
CASSFGGGPNTEAFF
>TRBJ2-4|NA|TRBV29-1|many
TGCAGCGTGACGGTACAGGTGGAAAACATTCAGTACTTC
CSVTVQVENIQYF
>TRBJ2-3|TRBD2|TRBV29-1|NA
TGCAGCGGAAACGGACTAGCGAGCCTCACAGATACGCAGTATTTT
CSGNGLASLTDTQYF
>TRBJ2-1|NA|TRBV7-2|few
TGTGCCAGCAGCCCGATAAAAATAGGTCGTTGGAATCAGTTCTTC
CASSPIKIGRWNQFF
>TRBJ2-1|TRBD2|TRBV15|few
TGTGCCACCCGGTCCGGGACTAGGGTCCGTCAGGAGCAGTTCTTC
CATRSGTRVRQEQFF
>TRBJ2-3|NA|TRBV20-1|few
TGCAGTGCTAGGGTGGGGACAGATACGCAGTATTTT
CSARVGTDTQYF
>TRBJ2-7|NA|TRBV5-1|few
TGCGCCAGCAGCCTCGGGACAAACTACGAGCAGTACTTC
CASSLGTNYEQYF
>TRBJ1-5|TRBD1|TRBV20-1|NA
TGCAGTGTGACAGGGTTTGGGCGCAATCAGCCCCAGCATTTT
CSVTGFGRNQPQHF
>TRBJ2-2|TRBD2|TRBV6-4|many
TGTGCCAGCAGAATACTAGCGGGAAACACCGGGGAGCTGTTTTTT
CASRILAGNTGELFF
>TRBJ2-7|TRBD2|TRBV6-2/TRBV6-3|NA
TGTGCCAGCAGCCGGACTAGCGGGGGGGCGTTTGAGCAGTACTTC
CASSRTSGGAFEQYF
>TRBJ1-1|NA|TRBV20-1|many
TGCAGTGCTAGAGGAGGCGCTTTAGGGACCACTGAAGCTTTCTTT
CSARGGALGTTEAFF